The 10 T cell receptor beta chains presented below share a single source sample, sequenced in a study of blood T cell repertoires in COVID-19. Libraries were prepared by immunoSEQ multiplex PCR; TCRdb keeps only in-frame clonotypes and omits some of them. The repertoire holds about 250,000 clones, with approximately 90% as singletons. Sequenced: PBMCs or T cells enriched from blood (not recorded which). The receptors were gathered from a middle-aged man who had recovered from COVID-19.

This chain joins TRBV29-1 and TRBJ2-1; 8 bases agree with TRBD2. Per the germline V gene, CDR1 is SQVTM and CDR2 is ANQGSEA. CDR3 length: 13 amino acids. J gave up 5 bases and V 3 bases, and 3 bases lay outside the gene matches. Written as DNA, the CDR3 is TGCAGCGTTGAGAGCGGGAGTGACAATGAGCAGTTCTTC. Amino acid sequence: CSVESGSDNEQFF.

The J gene is TRBJ2-2, the V gene TRBV10-2; 10 bases are a match to TRBD1. Germline CDR1 WSHSY, CDR2 SAAADI. The CDR3 has 16 amino acids. The ends lost 7 bases at V and 1 base at J; junction bases unmatched: 6. DNA for the CDR3: TGCGCCAGCAATTTCGGGACAGGGGTGAACACCGGGGAGCTGTTTTTT. Its translation: CASNFGTGVNTGELFF.

The V and J genes are TRBV9 and TRBJ1-2; D possibly corresponds to TRBD1 (6 bases). CDR3 size: 13 residues. From germline, CDR1 is SGDLS and CDR2 YYNGEE. Trimming took off 6 bases at V and 2 bases at J, with 11 bases between the two ends. The CDR3: CASKRQVNYGYTF. DNA for the CDR3: TGTGCCAGCAAACGACAGGTAAACTATGGCTACACCTTC. Full variable domain (remainder filled in from reference TRBV9 and TRBJ1-2): DSGVTQTPKHLITATGQRVTLRCSPRSGDLSVYWYQQSLDQGLQFLIQYYNGEERAKGNILERFSAQQFPDLHSELNLSSLELGDSALYFCASKRQVNYGYTFGSGTRLTVV.

This clone showed up just once. V usage is TRBV11-1 and J usage is TRBJ2-2; D possibly corresponds to TRBD2 (6 bases). V gave up 3 bases and J gave up 6 bases, with 17 bases separating them. Per the germline V gene, CDR1 is SGHAT and CDR2 is FQDESV (reference sequence). The CDR3 contains 16 residues. The CDR3 region has the DNA TGTGCCAGCAGCTTGGAACGTCGGGAGCGCGCCGGGGAGCTGTTTTTT. This codes for CASSLERRERAGELFF.

The rearrangement uses TRBV4-2 and TRBJ2-3, with TRBD2 identical over 14 bases. Germline loops: CDR1 LGHNA, CDR2 YNFKEQ. This CDR3 is built from 16 residues. Trimming removed 4 bases from V and 6 bases from J; junction bases left unmatched: 6. The CDR3 sequence is CASSPGLAGAEDTQYF. DNA for the CDR3: TGTGCCAGCAGCCCGGGACTAGCGGGAGCGGAGGATACGCAGTATTTT.

The chain recombines TRBV24-1 with TRBJ2-1; TRBD1 agrees at 9 bases. Germline loops: CDR1 KGHDR, CDR2 SFDVKD. V was clipped by 9 bases and J by 5 bases; unmatched bases: 4. The CDR3 extends over 13 amino acids. The CDR3 bases are TGTGCCACCGGGGACAGGGACAACAATGAGCAGTTCTTC. Its protein product is CATGDRDNNEQFF.

The chain is built from TRBV6-2 or TRBV6-3 and TRBJ1-5; possibly TRBD1 for D (6 bases). This CDR3 contains 15 residues. The V end lost 7 bases, the J end lost 4 bases, and 17 bases lay between the germline ends. Germline values: CDR1 MNHEY, CDR2 SVGEGT. This chain's CDR3 is CASNPGGADNQPQHF. CDR3 in DNA: TGTGCCAGCAACCCTGGGGGGGCAGATAATCAGCCCCAGCATTTT.

J is TRBJ2-7 and V is TRBV3-1 (or the pseudogene TRBV3-2); 15 nucleotides agree with TRBD2. The CDR3 has 17 amino acids. V shed 5 bases and J 5 bases; nucleotides not matched to a gene: 10. Germline CDR1 LGHDT, CDR2 YNNKEL (reference sequence). The CDR3 loop reads CASSYASGLAGGDEQYF. The CDR3 DNA sequence: TGTGCCAGCAGCTACGCATCGGGACTAGCGGGAGGCGACGAGCAGTACTTC.

This chain connects TRBV7-9 to TRBJ1-2, with 7 bases matching TRBD1. Germline CDR1 is SEHNR and CDR2 is FQNEAQ (reference sequence). CDR3 length: 13 residues. With V trimmed by 5 bases and J by 4 bases, 4 bases remained unmatched. This CDR3 reads CASSPGQVYGYTF. CDR3 DNA sequence: TGTGCCAGCAGCCCCGGACAGGTCTATGGCTACACCTTC.

This chain joins TRBV5-3 and TRBJ2-1; a possible D gene is TRBD1 (5 bases). TRBV5-3 is recorded as an ORF, its role being uncertain. The V end was cut by 0 bases, the J end by 4 bases, with 11 bases between. This CDR3 spans 15 amino acids. This chain's CDR3 is CARSLAAGRYNEQFF. DNA of the CDR3: TGTGCCAGAAGCTTGGCGGCAGGGCGATACAATGAGCAGTTCTTC.